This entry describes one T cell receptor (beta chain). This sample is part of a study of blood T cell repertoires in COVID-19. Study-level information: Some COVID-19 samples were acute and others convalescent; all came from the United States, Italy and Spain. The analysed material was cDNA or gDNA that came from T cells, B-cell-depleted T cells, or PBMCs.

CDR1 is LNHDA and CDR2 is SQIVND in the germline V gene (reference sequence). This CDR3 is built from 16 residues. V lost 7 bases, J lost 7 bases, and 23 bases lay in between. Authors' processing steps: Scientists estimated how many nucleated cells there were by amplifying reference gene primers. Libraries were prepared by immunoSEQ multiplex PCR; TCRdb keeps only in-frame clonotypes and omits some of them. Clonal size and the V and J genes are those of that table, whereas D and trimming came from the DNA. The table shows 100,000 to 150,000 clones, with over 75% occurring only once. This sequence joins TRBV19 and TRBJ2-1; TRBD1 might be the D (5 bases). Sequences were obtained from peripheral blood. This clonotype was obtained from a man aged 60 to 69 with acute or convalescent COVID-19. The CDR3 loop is CASTPATGVVRNEQFF. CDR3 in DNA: TGTGCCAGTACCCCCGCCACAGGTGTGGTAAGGAATGAGCAGTTCTTC. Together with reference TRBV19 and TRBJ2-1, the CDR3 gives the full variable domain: DGGITQSPKYLFRKEGQNVTLSCEQNLNHDAMYWYRQDPGQGLRLIYYSQIVNDFQKGDIAEGYSVSREKKESFPLTVTSAQKNPTAFYLCASTPATGVVRNEQFFGPGTRLTVL.